These 32 T cell receptor beta chains came from one sample sequenced in a study of T cells in Graves' hyperthyroidism and ophthalmopathy. Authors of the study amplified TCR beta CDR3 regions from RNA transcripts. The HTBI primer set drove a first-round RT-PCR of the TCR CDR3. TCRdb reprocessed the multiplex PCR reads with MiXCR, giving one entry per CDR3 protein. The table includes some 600,000 distinct CDR3 sequences, about half detected once. The sequenced material came from peripheral blood or thyroid tissue (not recorded which). The receptors stem from a woman under 30 with Graves' hyperthyroidism.

This clonotype was seen just once. The rearrangement joins TRBV25-1 to TRBJ1-2; TRBD1 is a possible D gene (5 bases). Trimming removed 1 base at V and 7 bases at J, with 10 bases between. Germline assignment: CDR1 MGHDK and CDR2 SYGVNS. There are 13 residues in the CDR3. This CDR3 is CASSELAGSGYTF. CDR3 DNA: TGTGCCAGCAGTGAATTGGCAGGGAGTGGCTACACCTTC.

CDR3 amino acids: CSASSLADEQYF. CDR3 in DNA: TGCAGTGCTAGTTCTCTAGCGGACGAGCAGTACTTC. The chain carries TRBV20-1 and TRBJ2-7; 7 nucleotides match TRBD2. This CDR3 is 12 amino acids long. Germline loops: CDR1 DFQATT, CDR2 SNEGSKA (reference sequence). Germline trimming cut 3 bases from V and 5 bases from J; bases unmatched to any gene: 4.

V gene TRBV7-9 combines with J gene TRBJ2-2, with D possibly matching TRBD1 (5 bases). This CDR3 has 16 amino acids. Germline values: CDR1 SEHNR, CDR2 FQNEAQ (reference sequence). V was pared by 5 bases and J by 1 base, with 14 bases between. The CDR3 region has the DNA TGTGCCAGCAGCCGACAGCGTCCGAAGAACACCGGGGAGCTGTTTTTT. Translating it yields CASSRQRPKNTGELFF.

Note on this clonotype: A junction end diverges from the germline sequence, so it may reflect a read error. J is TRBJ2-5 and V is TRBV7-7; D is unclear. The V gene's germline CDR1 is SSHAT and CDR2 FNYEAQ (reference sequence). This CDR3 is 13 amino acids long. In DNA form, the CDR3 reads TGTGCTAGCAGCTTAGGGCTTCATGAGACCCAGTACTTC. This sequence encodes CASSLGLHETQYF.

This chain joins TRBV7-2 and TRBJ2-7; possible D gene TRBD1, 6 bases. V was trimmed by 5 bases and J by 7 bases, leaving 18 bases between them. CDR3 length equals 14 residues. Germline V CDR1 and CDR2: SGHTA, FQGNSA. The CDR3 region has the DNA TGTGCCAGCAGCCCCCGGGACAATACTAGGGAGCAGTACTTC. Its protein product is CASSPRDNTREQYF.

There are a few counts of this clonotype. This chain links TRBV7-6 with TRBJ2-5, with D unclear. The V and J ends lost 1 base and 2 bases respectively, with 11 bases between them. CDR1 and CDR2 from the germline V gene are SGHVS and FNYEAQ. CDR3 length: 15 amino acids. The CDR3 loop reads CASSLGGSAQETQYF. CDR3 nucleotide sequence: TGTGCCAGCAGCTTAGGGGGTTCGGCTCAAGAGACCCAGTACTTC.

The chain couples TRBV20-1 to TRBJ1-6; unclear D gene. CDR1 is DFQATT, CDR2 SNEGSKA, per germline (reference sequence). CDR3 length: 15 amino acids. The V end was cut by 3 bases, the J end by 7 bases, with 16 bases between. CDR3 sequence reads: CSASLLGSLNSPLHF. The CDR3 DNA reads TGCAGTGCTAGTCTCCTGGGGTCATTAAATTCACCCCTCCACTTT.

This clonotype was seen only a few times. The chain combines TRBV20-1 with TRBJ2-2; TRBD1 is a possible D gene (6 bases). Trimming stripped 3 bases from V and 7 bases from J, with 12 bases between. The CDR3 contains 13 residues. Germline assignment: CDR1 DFQATT and CDR2 SNEGSKA (reference sequence). The CDR3: CSASSGASGELFF. The CDR3 nucleotides read TGCAGTGCTAGCTCAGGGGCGAGCGGGGAGCTGTTTTTT.

The chain joins TRBV19 to TRBJ1-6, with 7 bases that match TRBD1. This CDR3 is built from 15 residues. Germline values: CDR1 LNHDA, CDR2 SQIVND (reference sequence). Trimming took 5 bases from V and 9 from J; bases not matched to a gene: 10. For the CDR3, the DNA is TGTGCCAGTAGTGCCACCGGGACAGCCTCTTCACCCCTCCACTTT. This translates into CASSATGTASSPLHF.

The chain carries TRBV2 and TRBJ1-2; tentative D call: TRBD1 (5 bases). Germline V gives CDR1 SNHLY, CDR2 FYNNEI. CDR3 length: 13 residues. Between the trimmed V and J ends, which lost 10 bases and 8 bases, there was a span of 20 bases. The CDR3 DNA reads TGTGCCAACACGGCGGGGGAGGGCGTGGGCTACACCTTC. Protein: CANTAGEGVGYTF.

The chain has TRBV2 and TRBJ1-4; 8 positions match TRBD1. Looked up from germline, CDR1 is SNHLY and CDR2 is FYNNEI. The V and J ends lost 4 bases and 9 bases, in that order; junction bases with no gene match: 10. The CDR3 runs to 15 residues. For the CDR3, the DNA is TGTGCCAGCAGTGGAAATTGGCAGGGGGCCCAAAAACTGTTTTTT. This codes for CASSGNWQGAQKLFF.

The sample holds a few counts of this clonotype. The V gene is TRBV20-1, the J gene TRBJ2-7; D may be TRBD1 or TRBD2 (5 bases each). The CDR3 has 14 amino acids. Germline-derived CDR1 and CDR2 are DFQATT and SNEGSKA (reference sequence). With 0 bases removed from V and 4 bases from J, the gap between germline ends came to 13 bases. The CDR3 DNA sequence: TGCAGTGCTAGAGATTCAGGGAGCCTATACGAGCAGTACTTC. Its protein product is CSARDSGSLYEQYF.

The chain combines TRBV7-2 with TRBJ2-7; the D is unclear. CDR3 length equals 17 residues. V lost 5 bases, J lost 2 bases, and 22 bases lay in between. Germline V CDR1 and CDR2: SGHTA, FQGNSA. CDR3 sequence (DNA): TGTGCCAGCAGCCGGCTCACCTCGGACCCCAAAACCTACGAGCAGTACTTC. Translating gives CASSRLTSDPKTYEQYF.

The rearrangement uses TRBV10-3 and TRBJ2-7; D call uncertain. Germline values: CDR1 ENHRY, CDR2 SYGVKD. V lost 8 bases, J lost 2 bases, and 13 bases lay in between. The CDR3 has 13 residues. CDR3 region: CAILNGITYEQYF. CDR3 nucleotide sequence: TGTGCCATCTTAAATGGGATTACCTACGAGCAGTACTTC.

The sample holds a few counts of this clonotype. This chain uses TRBV7-8 with TRBJ2-2, with TRBD2 identical over 7 bases. Germline CDR1 is SGHVS and CDR2 is FQNEAQ. Germline trimming cut 4 bases from V and 3 bases from J; bases unmatched to any gene: 8. The CDR3 is made up of 16 amino acids. DNA for the CDR3: TGTGCCAGCAGCTCGACCGGACTAGTGGACACCGGGGAGCTGTTTTTT. It yields the protein CASSSTGLVDTGELFF.

CDR3 amino acids: CATSNRVTF. The CDR3 nucleotides read TGTGCCACCAGTAATCGAGTGACTTTC. The chain is built from TRBV15 and TRBJ2-6; no reliable D call. The V end was cut by 6 bases, the J end by 17 bases, with 8 bases between. The CDR3 spans 9 residues. Germline CDR1 is LNHNV and CDR2 is YYDKDF (reference sequence).

V and J are TRBV2 and TRBJ2-5; TRBD1 agrees at 7 bases. V was pared by 6 bases and J by 1 base, with 5 bases of the junction left unmatched. The germline CDR1 and CDR2 sequences are SNHLY and FYNNEI. The CDR3 loop spans 14 amino acids. The CDR3 protein is CASRMTGLQETQYF. The CDR3 bases are TGTGCCAGCAGGATGACAGGGCTCCAAGAGACCCAGTACTTC.

This clonotype was counted many times. This rearrangement joins TRBV2 to TRBJ1-5, with TRBD1 matching 9 bases. The CDR3 covers 12 residues. Germline V lookup: CDR1 SNHLY, CDR2 FYNNEI. V lost 6 bases and J lost 6; bases outside the gene matches: 0. The CDR3 reads CASRGQGQPQHF. The DNA for the CDR3 is TGTGCCAGCAGGGGACAGGGTCAGCCCCAGCATTTT.

Only one count was recorded for this clonotype. The CDR3 region is CASSPSFNRDSTPLHF. CDR3 DNA: TGTGCCAGCTCACCTTCCTTCAACCGGGACAGTACACCCCTCCACTTT. The rearrangement joins TRBV25-1 to TRBJ1-6; TRBD1 agrees at 7 bases. Trimming at V came to 8 bases and at J to 11 bases, leaving 18 bases not matched to a gene. CDR3 size: 16 residues. The germline gives CDR1 MGHDK, CDR2 SYGVNS.

This clonotype was seen just once. The chain joins TRBV9 to TRBJ1-1; D call uncertain. V was shortened by 4 bases and J by 5 bases, with 15 bases between the two germline ends. The length of the CDR3 is 14 residues. CDR1 is SGDLS and CDR2 is YYNGEE in the germline V gene. Here the CDR3 DNA reads TGTGCCAGCAGCCTTAAGGGCCGAGTAACTGAAGCTTTCTTT. It codes for CASSLKGRVTEAFF.

This clonotype occurred once. The chain combines TRBV20-1 with TRBJ2-5; 12 bases agree with TRBD2. This CDR3 has 14 amino acids. Germline CDR1 is DFQATT and CDR2 is SNEGSKA (reference sequence). Losses at the gene ends were 4 bases for V and 6 bases for J; bases not matched to a gene: 6. The CDR3 DNA is TGCAGTGCTACTAGCGGGAGGGCCTCGCAGACCCAGTACTTC. It encodes CSATSGRASQTQYF.

This clonotype was seen a handful of times. The J gene is TRBJ1-1, the V gene TRBV5-1; a weak D match, TRBD1 (5 bases). The CDR3 runs to 14 residues. Trimming removed 0 bases at V and 7 bases at J, with 13 bases between. Per germline, CDR1 SGHRS and CDR2 YFSETQ. CDR3 region: CASSLGGDQGEAFF. DNA for the CDR3: TGCGCCAGCAGCTTGGGGGGGGACCAGGGTGAAGCTTTCTTT.

This clonotype was seen at least ten times. The CDR3 here is CASSPREGMNTEAFF. The CDR3 bases are TGTGCCAGCAGCCCGAGGGAGGGGATGAACACTGAAGCTTTCTTT. The chain recombines TRBV7-8 with TRBJ1-1; D may be TRBD1 (5 bases). Germline values: CDR1 SGHVS, CDR2 FQNEAQ. Trimming left V 5 bases short and J 0 bases short, with 13 bases between. The CDR3 has 15 amino acids.

In its sample, this clonotype was seen many times. As DNA, the CDR3 is TGTGCCAGCAGCTTGTTGACCCTGGACAGGGACCAAGAGACCCAGTACTTC. Translation: CASSLLTLDRDQETQYF. This rearrangement joins TRBV7-2 to TRBJ2-5, with 8 bases that match TRBD1. V trimming: 3 bases; J trimming: 0 bases; junction bases outside the gene matches: 9. CDR3 length: 17 amino acids. Germline V gives CDR1 SGHTA, CDR2 FQGNSA.

The chain links TRBV10-3 to TRBJ1-1; 9 bases align to TRBD1. J lost 0 bases, V lost 6 bases, and 2 bases had no gene match. This CDR3 has 14 amino acids. Germline values: CDR1 ENHRY, CDR2 SYGVKD. Here the CDR3 reads CAISGQGMNTEAFF. For the CDR3, the DNA is TGTGCCATCAGCGGACAGGGGATGAACACTGAAGCTTTCTTT.

V usage is TRBV20-1 and J usage is TRBJ1-5; 9 bases map to TRBD1. With V trimmed by 5 bases and J by 5 bases, 19 bases remained unmatched. Germline V lookup: CDR1 DFQATT, CDR2 SNEGSKA (reference sequence). CDR3 length: 18 amino acids. CDR3 sequence reads: CSAPRALIGQGIYQPQHF. In DNA, the CDR3 is TGCAGTGCTCCCCGAGCCCTTATCGGACAGGGGATTTATCAGCCCCAGCATTTT.

This clonotype showed up just once. The V gene is TRBV6-6, the J gene TRBJ2-5, with 7 bases identical to TRBD1. Germline loops: CDR1 MNHNY, CDR2 SVGAGI (reference sequence). The junction had 2 bases not matched to a gene; V was cut back by 0 bases and J by 7 bases. The CDR3 spans 13 residues. The CDR3 region has the DNA TGTGCCAGCAGTTACTCTACAGGGGCGACCCAGTACTTC. Its protein product is CASSYSTGATQYF.

The chain combines TRBV25-1 with TRBJ2-5, with no clear D. Trimming removed 8 bases at V and 7 bases at J, with 20 bases between. The CDR3 runs to 14 residues. The germline V gene encodes CDR1 MGHDK and CDR2 SYGVNS. The CDR3 DNA reads as TGTGCCAGCTCACGTGAGGCGACCGGGCTGACCCAGTACTTC. Translating it yields CASSREATGLTQYF.

The rearrangement uses TRBV7-2 and TRBJ1-1, with D possibly TRBD1 on 6 matching bases. Germline V gives CDR1 SGHTA, CDR2 FQGNSA. This CDR3 contains 14 residues. V gave up 7 bases and J gave up 6 bases, with 18 bases separating them. CDR3 residues: CASTPGQQGAEAFF. CDR3 coding DNA: TGTGCCAGCACCCCCGGGCAACAGGGTGCTGAAGCTTTCTTT.

This chain uses TRBV7-8 with TRBJ2-6; D possibly corresponds to TRBD2 (7 bases). This CDR3 comprises 19 residues. The V gene lost 5 bases and the J gene lost 1 base, with 21 bases spanning the gap. Germline-derived CDR1 and CDR2 are SGHVS and FQNEAQ. The CDR3 DNA follows: TGTGCCAGCAGCCCTCGAAGCGGGGAGGGGGTTTCTGGGGCCAACGTCCTGACTTTC. Amino acids: CASSPRSGEGVSGANVLTF.

This chain joins TRBV6-1 and TRBJ1-1; 11 positions match TRBD1. V lost 5 bases to trimming and J lost 10 bases; unmatched junction nucleotides: 9. Germline V gene sequence: CDR1 MNHNS, CDR2 SASEGT. The CDR3 is 14 amino acids. CDR3 DNA sequence: TGTGCCAGCAGTACCGGACAGGGGGCAGGGGGAGCTTTCTTT. Its protein product is CASSTGQGAGGAFF.

This clonotype has ten or more counts. The chain combines TRBV2 with TRBJ1-2; 8 nucleotides match TRBD1. The CDR3 has 14 residues. V was pared by 7 bases and J by 7 bases, with 11 bases of the junction left unmatched. Germline CDR1 and CDR2: SNHLY and FYNNEI. The CDR3 reads CASTEDRERSGYTF. The CDR3 coding sequence is TGTGCCAGCACCGAGGACAGGGAAAGGAGTGGCTACACCTTC.